This TCR beta chain originates from a study of response to subunit inactivated influenza vaccine. General observations from the study: The authors proposed limited new T cell recruitment per seasonal influenza vaccination.

TCRdb reprocessed the RT-PCR reads with MiXCR, giving one entry per CDR3 protein. The table has 500,000 or so distinct CDR3 sequences, approximately 11% seen once. To note about this clonotype: The antigen is undetermined.

This sequence was found in a man aged 45-60 years who received an inactivated influenza vaccine. Specimen: PBMCs from blood, collected about 40 days after vaccination.

The CDR3 region is CASNAYSGRAVGELFF. The CDR3 bases are TGTGCCAGCAACGCCTATAGCGGGAGGGCCGTCGGGGAGCTGTTTTTT. This chain connects TRBV6-2 or TRBV6-3 to TRBJ2-2; 11 bases align to TRBD2. CDR3 length: 16 residues. Trimming removed 7 bases from V and 7 bases from J; junction bases left unmatched: 11. Germline V gene data show CDR1 as MNHEY and CDR2 as SVGEGT.